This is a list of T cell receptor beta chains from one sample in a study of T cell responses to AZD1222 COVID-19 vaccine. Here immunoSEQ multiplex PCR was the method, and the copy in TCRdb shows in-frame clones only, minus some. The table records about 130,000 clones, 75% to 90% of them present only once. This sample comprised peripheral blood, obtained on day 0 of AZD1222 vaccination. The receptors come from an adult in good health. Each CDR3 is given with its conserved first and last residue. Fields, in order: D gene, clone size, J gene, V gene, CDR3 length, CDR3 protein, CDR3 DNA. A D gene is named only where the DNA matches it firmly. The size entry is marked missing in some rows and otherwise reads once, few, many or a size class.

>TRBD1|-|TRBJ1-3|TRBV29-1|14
CSVAGTGDGNTIYF
TGCAGCGTAGCCGGGACAGGAGATGGAAACACCATATATTTT
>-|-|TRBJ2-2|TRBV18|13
CASSRDFTGELFF
TGTGCCAGCTCACGAGATTTCACCGGGGAGCTGTTTTTT
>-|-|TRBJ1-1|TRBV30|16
CAWSGLRGSIGGRTFF
TGTGCCTGGAGTGGTTTACGGGGCTCTATCGGGGGGAGGACTTTCTTT
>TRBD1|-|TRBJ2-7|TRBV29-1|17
CSVRAVRGIRSSYEQYF
TGCAGCGTTAGAGCCGTCAGGGGGATCCGGAGCTCCTACGAGCAGTACTTC
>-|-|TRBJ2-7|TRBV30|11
CAWSRRYEQYF
TGTGCCTGGAGTAGACGATACGAGCAGTACTTC
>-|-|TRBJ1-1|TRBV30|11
CAWSVRLEAFF
TGTGCCTGGAGTGTAAGGTTGGAAGCTTTCTTT
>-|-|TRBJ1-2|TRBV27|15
CASSLSATGSYGYTF
TGTGCCAGCAGTTTATCCGCGACGGGATCCTATGGCTACACCTTC
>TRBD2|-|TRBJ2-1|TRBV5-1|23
CASSLAVRRLAGTMIASYNEQFF
TGCGCCAGCAGCTTGGCTGTAAGGAGACTAGCGGGGACAATGATAGCCTCCTACAATGAGCAGTTCTTC
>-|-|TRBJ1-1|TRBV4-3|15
CASSRRTVSNTEAFF
TGCGCCAGCAGCAGACGGACAGTTTCGAACACTGAAGCTTTCTTT
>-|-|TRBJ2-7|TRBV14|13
CASSQGAREQQYF
TGTGCCAGCAGCCAAGGGGCACGGGAACAGCAGTACTTC
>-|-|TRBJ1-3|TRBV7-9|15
CASSLERHSGNTIYF
TGTGCCAGCAGCTTAGAACGGCACTCTGGAAACACCATATATTTT
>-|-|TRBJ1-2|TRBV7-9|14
CASSLAQGFWGYTF
TGTGCCAGCAGCTTAGCCCAGGGTTTCTGGGGCTACACCTTC
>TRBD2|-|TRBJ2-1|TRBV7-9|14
CASSAKRGFNEQFF
TGTGCCAGCAGCGCGAAGCGGGGTTTCAATGAGCAGTTCTTC
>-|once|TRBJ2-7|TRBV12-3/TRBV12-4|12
CASSPGSHEQYF
TGTGCCAGCAGTCCCGGGAGTCATGAGCAGTACTTC
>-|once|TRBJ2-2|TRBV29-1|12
CSAFRSTGELFF
TGCAGCGCCTTCCGGAGCACCGGGGAGCTGTTTTTT
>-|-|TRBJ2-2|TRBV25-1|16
CASRNSVAGYTGELFF
TGTGCCAGTAGGAACTCGGTGGCAGGGTACACCGGGGAGCTGTTTTTT
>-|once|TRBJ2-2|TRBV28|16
CASSLKQGRNTGELFF
TGTGCCAGCAGTTTAAAACAAGGGAGAAACACCGGGGAGCTGTTTTTT
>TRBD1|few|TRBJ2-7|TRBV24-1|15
CATSDTGQDFYEQYF
TGTGCCACCAGTGATACGGGACAGGATTTCTACGAGCAGTACTTC
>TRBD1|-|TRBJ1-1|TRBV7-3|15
CASSMDRDSYTEAFF
TGTGCCAGCAGCATGGACAGGGATTCCTACACTGAAGCTTTCTTT
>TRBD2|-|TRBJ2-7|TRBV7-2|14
CASSPGLAGYEQYF
TGTGCCAGCAGCCCCGGACTAGCGGGGTACGAGCAGTACTTC
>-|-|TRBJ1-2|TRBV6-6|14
CASTLGSRNYGYTF
TGTGCCAGCACCCTAGGGTCAAGAAACTATGGCTACACCTTC
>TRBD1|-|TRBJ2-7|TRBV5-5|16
CASSLAPGQVFYEQYF
TGTGCCAGCAGCTTGGCCCCGGGACAGGTGTTCTACGAGCAGTACTTC
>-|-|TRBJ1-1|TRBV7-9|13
CASSRHRDTEAFF
TGTGCCAGCAGCCGCCACAGGGACACTGAAGCTTTCTTT
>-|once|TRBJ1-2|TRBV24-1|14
CATSESGTSGGYTF
TGTGCCACCAGTGAATCCGGGACATCTGGGGGCTACACCTTC
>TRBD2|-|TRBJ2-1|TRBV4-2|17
CASSQDSLAGGVWEQFF
TGTGCCAGCAGCCAAGATAGTCTAGCGGGGGGAGTTTGGGAGCAGTTCTTC
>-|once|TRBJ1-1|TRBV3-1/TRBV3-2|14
CASSQGPMNTEAFF
TGTGCCAGCAGCCAAGGCCCCATGAACACTGAAGCTTTCTTT
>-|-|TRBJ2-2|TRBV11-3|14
CASSLVGNTGELFF
TGTGCCAGCAGCTTAGTAGGGAACACCGGGGAGCTGTTTTTT
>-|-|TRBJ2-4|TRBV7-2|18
CASSSMPWTPLAKNIQYF
TGTGCCAGCAGCTCTATGCCCTGGACGCCTCTAGCCAAAAACATTCAGTACTTC
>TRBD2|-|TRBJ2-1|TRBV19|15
CASSIRLAGYNEQFF
TGTGCCAGTAGTATTCGGCTAGCGGGGTACAATGAGCAGTTCTTC
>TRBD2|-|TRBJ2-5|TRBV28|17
CASSLIAGAPRKETQYF
TGTGCCAGCAGTTTAATAGCGGGGGCCCCGAGAAAAGAGACCCAGTACTTC
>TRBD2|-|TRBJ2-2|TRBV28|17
CASTEGGSGGLAGELFF
TGTGCCAGCACCGAGGGGGGTAGCGGGGGGCTCGCCGGGGAGCTGTTTTTT
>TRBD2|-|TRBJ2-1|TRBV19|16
CASSTQTSGGYNEQFF
TGTGCCAGTAGTACCCAGACTAGCGGGGGGTACAATGAGCAGTTCTTC
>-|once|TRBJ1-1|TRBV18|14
CASSRDRGNTEAFF
TGTGCCAGCTCGCGGGACCGAGGGAACACTGAAGCTTTCTTT
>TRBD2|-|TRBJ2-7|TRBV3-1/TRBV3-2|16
CASSQPQAGLRNEQYF
TGTGCCAGCAGCCAACCCCAAGCGGGACTTAGGAACGAGCAGTACTTC
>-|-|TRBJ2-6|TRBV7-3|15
CASSFGLPGANVLTF
TGTGCCAGCAGCTTTGGGCTACCCGGGGCCAACGTCCTGACTTTC
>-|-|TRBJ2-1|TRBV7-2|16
CASSRTGTPLYNEQFF
TGTGCCAGCAGCCGCACCGGGACTCCACTCTACAATGAGCAGTTCTTC
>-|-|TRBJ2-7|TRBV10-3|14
CAIRPDSSSYEQYF
TGTGCCATCAGACCGGACAGTTCATCCTACGAGCAGTACTTC
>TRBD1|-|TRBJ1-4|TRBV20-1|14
CSASSGQGYEKLFF
TGCAGTGCTAGTTCGGGACAGGGTTATGAAAAACTGTTTTTT
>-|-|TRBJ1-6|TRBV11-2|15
CASSLDLAGNSPLHF
TGTGCCAGCAGCTTAGATCTGGCCGGGAATTCACCCCTCCACTTT
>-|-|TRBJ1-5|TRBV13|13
CASSTGKWGPQHF
TGTGCCAGCAGCACAGGGAAATGGGGGCCCCAGCATTTT
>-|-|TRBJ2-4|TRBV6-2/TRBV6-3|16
CASSNGGALAKNIQYF
TGTGCCAGCAGTAACGGCGGGGCCTTAGCCAAAAACATTCAGTACTTC
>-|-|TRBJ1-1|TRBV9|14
CASSVAGMNTEAFF
TGTGCCAGCAGCGTAGCTGGGATGAACACTGAAGCTTTCTTT
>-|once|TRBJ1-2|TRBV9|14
CASSVESQNYGYTF
TGTGCCAGCAGCGTAGAATCACAGAACTATGGCTACACCTTC
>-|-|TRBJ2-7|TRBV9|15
CASSVENRGGDEQYF
TGTGCCAGCAGCGTAGAGAATAGAGGAGGGGACGAGCAGTACTTC
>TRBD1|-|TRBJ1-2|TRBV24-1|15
CATSDPTGGHYGYTF
TGTGCCACCAGTGACCCGACAGGGGGGCACTATGGCTACACCTTC
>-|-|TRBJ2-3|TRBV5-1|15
CASSFFLGAEDTQYF
TGCGCCAGCAGCTTTTTTCTGGGGGCGGAAGATACGCAGTATTTT